This T cell receptor beta chain was sequenced during a study of T cells after posttransplantation cyclophosphamide. Busulfan-fludarabine conditioning, marrow transplant, and cyclophosphamide on days +3 and +4 were administered. The CDR3 is made up of 16 amino acids. Deletions cut 0 bases from V and 4 bases from J, with 14 bases between. Germline V CDR1 and CDR2: SGDLS, YYNGEE. TCRdb's copy holds only in-frame clones and misses some; the assay was immunoSEQ multiplex PCR. The sample holds a few thousand clones, roughly 77% seen once. Here the sequenced sample was PBMCs, taken about 190 days after allogeneic stem cell transplant with posttransplant cyclophosphamide. V is TRBV9 and J is TRBJ2-1; the D is unclear. This TCR derives from a male patient aged 55-69 years who received an allogeneic stem cell transplant from a related donor and was CMV-positive. The T cells may partly be graft donor cells. The CDR3 is CASSVARGSNYNEQFF. The CDR3 bases are TGTGCCAGCAGCGTAGCTCGAGGAAGTAATTACAATGAGCAGTTCTTC.